This TCR beta chain was found in a study of blood T cells in healthy people across ages. General study findings and limits: The study regarded diversity estimates from one million T cells as underestimates. Naive T cell percentage and TCR beta diversity correlated strongly.

Losses at the gene ends were 1 base for V and 5 bases for J; bases not matched to a gene: 7. In germline, CDR1 is SEHNR, CDR2 FQNEAQ (reference sequence). The CDR3 spans 18 residues. Then a second PCR, running about 7 to 11 cycles, was carried out with a sample-barcoded 5' primer and a J-beta primer mix. Every cDNA molecule bore a tag from a template-switch adaptor containing 12 random nucleotides. TCRdb redid the calling of the 5' RACE reads with MiXCR, one entry per CDR3 protein. The table records about 1,000,000 distinct CDR3 sequences, more than 40% of them present only once. About this clonotype itself: Its antigen is unidentified.

This chain links TRBV7-9 with TRBJ2-1, with 14 bases that match TRBD2. The material sequenced was blood. The receptor was derived from an older woman in good health. The DNA for the CDR3 is TGTGCCAGCAGCTTAGAGGGACTAGCGGGAGTCACCCACAATGAGCAGTTCTTC. Translation gives CASSLEGLAGVTHNEQFF.